One and the same sample provided the 20 T cell receptor beta chains below, sequenced in a study of liver allograft versus peripheral blood T cells. Study-level information: Hepatic allograft T cell receptor repertoires were evaluated relative to those present in recipients' peripheral blood.

TCRdb redid the calling of the reads with MiXCR, one entry per CDR3 protein. The data hold thousands of distinct CDR3 sequences, with 15% to 20% observed a single time. The receptors were gathered from a human patient who had a liver transplant. Some T cells may be graft donor cells.

This clonotype has more than one count but fewer than ten. This sequence joins TRBV28 and TRBJ1-5; weak D call: TRBD1 (5 bases). Germline CDR1 and CDR2: MDHEN and SYDVKM. The CDR3 is made up of 16 amino acids. V was shortened by 5 bases and J by 3 bases, with 17 bases between the two germline ends. The CDR3 DNA follows: TGTGCCAGCAGTGGGGCGTGGGATCCAAACAATCAGCCCCAGCATTTT. It is translated as CASSGAWDPNNQPQHF.

This clonotype is medium-sized in the sample. The chain carries TRBV29-1 and TRBJ2-6; TRBD1 might be the D (7 bases). In germline, CDR1 is SQVTM, CDR2 ANQGSEA. The CDR3 runs to 16 residues. Between the trimmed V and J ends, which lost 6 bases and 0 bases, there was a span of 15 bases. Here the CDR3 reads CSVDQGGISGANVLTF. The CDR3 nucleotides are TGCAGCGTGGACCAGGGGGGAATCTCTGGGGCCAACGTCCTGACTTTC. The full variable domain, rest sourced from reference TRBV29-1 and TRBJ2-6, is SAVISQKPSRDICQRGTSLTIQCQVDSQVTMMFWYRQQPGQSLTLIATANQGSEATYESGFVIDKFPISRPNLTFSTLTVSNMSPEDSSIYLCSVDQGGISGANVLTFGAGSRLTVL.

There are a few counts of this clonotype. The gene calls are TRBV28 and TRBJ2-7; 7 nucleotides match TRBD1. Trimming removed 6 bases from V and 5 bases from J; junction bases left unmatched: 16. This CDR3 is built from 16 residues. The germline V gene has CDR1 MDHEN and CDR2 SYDVKM. CDR3 sequence (DNA): TGTGCCAGCAGACTTTCGACAGGGACAGAATCCAACGAGCAGTACTTC. Amino acid sequence: CASRLSTGTESNEQYF.

The rearrangement uses TRBV7-9 and TRBJ1-6; 9 nucleotides align to TRBD1. This CDR3 contains 15 residues. CDR1 SEHNR and CDR2 FQNEAQ come from the germline V gene (reference sequence). With 5 bases clipped from V and 10 bases from J, the junction kept 9 bases outside the gene matches. In nucleotides, the CDR3 is TGTGCCAGCAGCAGATTACAGGGGGCCAGCTCACCCCTCCACTTT. It yields the protein CASSRLQGASSPLHF.

This clonotype is labeled medium-sized. The chain links TRBV29-1 to TRBJ2-2, with 8 bases that match TRBD2. This CDR3 is built from 14 residues. With 6 bases clipped from V and 4 bases from J, the junction kept 7 bases outside the gene matches. Germline CDR1 is SQVTM and CDR2 is ANQGSEA. The CDR3 DNA is TGCAGCGTCTCAGCGGGGGCGGGCACCGGGGAGCTGTTTTTT. The encoded protein is CSVSAGAGTGELFF.

By sample share, this clonotype is large (0.1 to 1%). J is TRBJ2-5 and V is TRBV13, with D uncertain. This CDR3 region has 13 residues. Germline CDR1 reads PRHDT; CDR2 reads FYEKMQ (reference sequence). Trimming took off 0 bases at V and 2 bases at J, with 4 bases between the two ends. CDR3 loop: CASSLGGQETQYF. DNA of the CDR3: TGTGCCAGCAGCTTAGGGGGGCAAGAGACCCAGTACTTC.

By proportion, this clonotype is large. The J gene is TRBJ1-1, the V gene TRBV6-1, with unresolved D. The CDR3 runs to 13 residues. V lost 3 bases and J 1 base, leaving 6 bases between the germline ends. CDR1 MNHNS and CDR2 SASEGT come from the germline V gene. The CDR3 DNA sequence: TGTGCCAGCAGTGAGACCGAGAACACTGAAGCTTTCTTT. Its protein product is CASSETENTEAFF.

Within the sample, this clonotype is large. The chain couples TRBV29-1 to TRBJ1-2; D possibly corresponds to TRBD1 (5 bases). Germline V CDR1 and CDR2: SQVTM, ANQGSEA. This CDR3 region has 13 residues. Deletions cut 4 bases from V and 6 bases from J, with 15 bases between. The CDR3 DNA sequence: TGCAGCGTTGTAGGAGAACAGGTCGATGGCTACACCTTC. Its protein product is CSVVGEQVDGYTF.

The V call is TRBV20-1, the J call TRBJ1-1; D is ambiguous. Trimming removed 8 bases from V and 0 bases from J, with 7 bases in between. The CDR3 covers 11 residues. The germline V gene encodes CDR1 DFQATT and CDR2 SNEGSKA (reference sequence). The CDR3 region has the DNA TGCAGTACCGGGATGAACACTGAAGCTTTCTTT. Protein product: CSTGMNTEAFF.

The chain recombines TRBV11-3 with TRBJ2-7; D is ambiguous. There are 14 residues in the CDR3. CDR1 and CDR2 (germline): SGHNT, YENEEA. Trimming stripped 5 bases from V and 0 bases from J, with 11 bases between. The CDR3 DNA reads TGTGCCAGCAGCCCTGGGCCGAGCTCCTACGAGCAGTACTTC. Its protein product is CASSPGPSSYEQYF.

The rearrangement links TRBV7-9 to TRBJ2-1; the D gene could be TRBD1 or TRBD2 (7 bases each). Trimming cost V 2 bases and J 4 bases, with 15 bases left between them. Germline V gene data show CDR1 as SEHNR and CDR2 as FQNEAQ (reference sequence). This CDR3 is built from 16 residues. CDR3 sequence: CASSLPTGEGYNEQFF. In DNA, the CDR3 is TGTGCCAGCAGCTTACCTACAGGGGAGGGTTACAATGAGCAGTTCTTC.

This clonotype came up many times. The rearrangement uses TRBV29-1 and TRBJ1-2, with unresolved D. V shed 4 bases and J shed 8 bases, with 17 bases lying between them. The CDR3 runs to 13 residues. Germline V CDR1 and CDR2: SQVTM, ANQGSEA. CDR3 sequence: CSVAKEKVDGYTF. DNA of the CDR3: TGCAGCGTTGCGAAGGAGAAGGTTGACGGCTACACCTTC.

Points on this clonotype: This may be a read error, as it is one base from a much larger clone. The rearrangement links TRBV19 to TRBJ2-7; D uncertain. V shed 7 bases and J shed 6 bases, with 16 bases lying between them. The CDR3 extends over 13 amino acids. Germline V CDR1 and CDR2: LNHDA, SQIVND (reference sequence). The CDR3 bases are TGTGCCAGTATAAAGAGCGAGGTCAGCGAGCAGTACTTC. Protein sequence: CASIKSEVSEQYF. The full variable domain, in which reference TRBV19 and TRBJ2-7 provide the parts outside the CDR3, is DGGITQSPKYLFRKEGQNVTLSCEQNLNHDAMYWYRQDPGQGLRLIYYSQIVNDFQKGDIAEGYSVSREKKESFPLTVTSAQKNPTAFYLCASIKSEVSEQYFGPGTRLTVT.

This clonotype has just a few counts. The rearrangement joins TRBV28 to TRBJ2-7, with D perhaps matching TRBD1 (6 bases). The germline CDR1 and CDR2 sequences are MDHEN and SYDVKM. V lost 7 bases to trimming and J lost 0 bases, with 13 bases between them. This CDR3 region has 14 residues. CDR3 bases: TGTGCCAGCATATTGGGGACAAGCTCCTACGAGCAGTACTTC. This codes for CASILGTSSYEQYF.

This chain uses TRBV6-6 with TRBJ2-7, with a weak D call TRBD1 (5 bases). The CDR3 runs to 14 residues. V was pared by 0 bases and J by 5 bases, with 11 bases between. Germline V gene lookup returns CDR1 MNHNY and CDR2 SVGAGI (reference sequence). The CDR3 reads CASSYSWQGHEQYF. The DNA of the CDR3 is TGTGCCAGCAGTTACTCGTGGCAGGGCCACGAGCAGTACTTC.

V gene TRBV10-3 combines with J gene TRBJ1-5; D perhaps matches TRBD1 (5 bases). The CDR3 is 14 residues long. Trimming shortened V by 0 bases and J by 7 bases, and 10 bases separated the two germline ends. CDR1 and CDR2 (germline): ENHRY, SYGVKD. As DNA, the CDR3 is TGTGCCATCAGTGAGTCCCGGGGCGTACAGCCCCAGCATTTT. Encoded protein: CAISESRGVQPQHF.

There are a few counts of this clonotype. This chain uses TRBV28 with TRBJ1-2, with 12 bases matching TRBD1. V lost 9 bases to trimming and J lost 6 bases; unmatched junction nucleotides: 5. The CDR3 spans 13 residues. Germline-derived CDR1 and CDR2 are MDHEN and SYDVKM. CDR3 region: CASTGTGGHGYTF. Written as DNA, the CDR3 is TGTGCCAGTACAGGGACAGGGGGCCATGGCTACACCTTC.

This clonotype was detected many times. V usage is TRBV27 and J usage is TRBJ2-7, with TRBD2 identical over 11 bases. The CDR3 is 18 residues long. In germline, CDR1 is MNHEY, CDR2 SMNVEV (reference sequence). Unmatched junction bases numbered 13, after V lost 2 bases and J lost 4 bases. Written as DNA, the CDR3 is TGTGCCAGCAGTTTAAAGGGCCCATCTAGCGGGAGGATTTACGAGCAGTACTTC. Amino acid sequence: CASSLKGPSSGRIYEQYF.

This clonotype was found many times. CDR3 loop: CAGGGYEQYF. DNA of the CDR3: TGTGCTGGGGGGGGCTACGAGCAGTACTTC. The chain joins TRBV6-1 to TRBJ2-7; 7 bases align to TRBD2. The CDR3 totals 10 residues. Germline CDR1 is MNHNS and CDR2 is SASEGT.

In its sample, this clonotype ranks as medium-sized (0.01 to 0.1%). The gene calls are TRBV18 and TRBJ1-3; D not resolved. The V gene lost 4 bases and the J gene lost 8 bases, with 12 bases spanning the gap. The CDR3 has 13 residues. From germline, CDR1 is KGHSH and CDR2 LQKENI. The CDR3 sequence: CASSLPPSDTIYF. The CDR3 bases are TGTGCCAGCTCACTCCCCCCGAGTGACACCATATATTTT.